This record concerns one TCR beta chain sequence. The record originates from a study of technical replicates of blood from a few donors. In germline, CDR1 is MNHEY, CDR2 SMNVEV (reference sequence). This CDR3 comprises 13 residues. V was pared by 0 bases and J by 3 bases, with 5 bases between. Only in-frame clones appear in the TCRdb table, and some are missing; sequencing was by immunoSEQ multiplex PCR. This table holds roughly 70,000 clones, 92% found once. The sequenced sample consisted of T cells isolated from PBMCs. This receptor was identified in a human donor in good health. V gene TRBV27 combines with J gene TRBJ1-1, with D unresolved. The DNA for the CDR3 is TGTGCCAGCAGTTTATCGAGGGACACTGAAGCTTTCTTT. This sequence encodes CASSLSRDTEAFF.